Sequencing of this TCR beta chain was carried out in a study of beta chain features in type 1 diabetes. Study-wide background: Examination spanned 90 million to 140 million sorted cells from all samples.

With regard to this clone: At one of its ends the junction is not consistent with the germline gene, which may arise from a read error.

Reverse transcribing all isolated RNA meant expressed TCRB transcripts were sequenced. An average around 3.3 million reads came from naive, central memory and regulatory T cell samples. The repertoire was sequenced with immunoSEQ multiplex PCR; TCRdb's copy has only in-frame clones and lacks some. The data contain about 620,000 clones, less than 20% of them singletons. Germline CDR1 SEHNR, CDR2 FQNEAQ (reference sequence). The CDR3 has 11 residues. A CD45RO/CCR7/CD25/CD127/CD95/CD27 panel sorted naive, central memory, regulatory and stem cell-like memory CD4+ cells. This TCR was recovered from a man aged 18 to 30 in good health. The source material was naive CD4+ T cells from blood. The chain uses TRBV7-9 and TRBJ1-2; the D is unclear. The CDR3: CASSLDRLGAF. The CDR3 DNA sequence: TGTGCCAGCAGCTTAGACCGACTTGGTGCCTTC.